This TCR beta chain was identified in a study of T cell responses to AZD1222 COVID-19 vaccine. Here immunoSEQ multiplex PCR was the method, and the copy in TCRdb shows in-frame clones only, minus some. The sample records roughly 96,000 clones, around nine tenths being singletons. J lost 1 base, V lost 4 bases, and 1 base had no gene match. CDR1 and CDR2 (germline): SGHRS, YFSETQ. The CDR3 sequence is 14 residues long. This clonotype was obtained from an adult in good health. V is TRBV5-1 and J is TRBJ2-3; 9 bases match TRBD1. Sequences were derived from peripheral blood, sampled on day 0 of AZD1222 vaccination. CDR3: CASSGDRGTDTQYF. For the CDR3, the DNA is TGCGCCAGCAGCGGGGACAGGGGCACAGATACGCAGTATTTT. Full variable domain (missing parts from reference TRBV5-1 and TRBJ2-3): KAGVTQTPRYLIKTRGQQVTLSCSPISGHRSVSWYQQTPGQGLQFLFEYFSETQRNKGNFPGRFSGRQFSNSRSEMNVSTLELGDSALYLCASSGDRGTDTQYFGPGTRLTVL.